The sequence of this T cell receptor beta chain was determined in a study of blood T cell repertoires in COVID-19. TCRdb's copy holds only in-frame clones and misses some; the assay was immunoSEQ multiplex PCR. The sample records about 300,000 clones, around 89% being singletons. This CDR3 is built from 13 residues. Between the trimmed V and J ends, which lost 5 bases and 2 bases, there was a span of 10 bases. Germline assignment: CDR1 MNHEY and CDR2 SVGAGI. The sample comprised peripheral blood. The V and J genes are TRBV6-5 and TRBJ2-7; D is uncertain. This sequence originates from a woman aged 25 to 39 with COVID-19, enrolled during active disease. The CDR3 sequence is CASSITETYEQYV. The CDR3 nucleotides are TGTGCCAGCAGTATTACAGAAACCTACGAGCAGTACGTC.